One and the same sample provided the 27 T cell receptor beta chains below, sequenced in a study of human T cells and chemical hapten exposure. Time point specified: pre-sensitization, week 0. Indicated treatment: therapeutic diphenylcyclopropenone sensitization with weekly scalp DPC. TCRdb re-called the RACE reads with MiXCR, one entry per CDR3 protein. Here the sample spans roughly 380,000 distinct CDR3 sequences, approximately 5.1% being singletons. The sequences come from whole blood, collected in connection with sensitization to the hapten diphenylcyclopropenone (DPC). The receptors derive from a woman aged 45-59 years with alopecia areata. Some clones in this sample may be carry-over from other donors' samples.

This clonotype has at least ten counts. The chain links TRBV4-3 to TRBJ2-1, with TRBD2 identical over 10 bases. The V gene end was trimmed by 1 base and the J gene end by 7 bases; junction bases not matched to a gene: 1. The germline CDR1 and CDR2 sequences are LGHNA and YSLEER. The CDR3 length is 14 residues. In DNA, the CDR3 is TGCGCCAGCAGCCAAGTGACTAGCGGGAATGAGCAGTTCTTC. It translates to CASSQVTSGNEQFF.

This clonotype occurred a few times. The rearrangement links TRBV3-1 to TRBJ1-1; D is unclear. This CDR3 is built from 14 residues. The germline CDR1 and CDR2 sequences are LGHDT and YNNKEL (reference sequence). Trimming took off 4 bases at V and 5 bases at J, with 14 bases between the two ends. CDR3 sequence: CASSPAKGGTEAFF. DNA of the CDR3: TGTGCCAGCAGCCCGGCGAAGGGCGGAACTGAAGCTTTCTTT.

The chain employs TRBV7-6 and TRBJ2-4; 10 bases align to TRBD2. The V and J ends lost 4 bases and 9 bases, in that order; junction bases with no gene match: 9. The CDR3 spans 15 residues. Per germline, CDR1 SGHVS and CDR2 FNYEAQ. This CDR3 reads CASSSGTSAYGIQYF. In DNA, the CDR3 is TGTGCCAGCAGCTCAGGGACTAGCGCGTATGGCATTCAGTACTTC.

In its sample, this clonotype was seen a few times. This sequence joins TRBV12-3 or TRBV12-4 and TRBJ1-1; no definite D call. The V gene lost 1 base and the J gene lost 5 bases, with 17 bases spanning the gap. The CDR3 length is 16 residues. The CDR3 region is CASSLGAGGFGTEAFF. The CDR3 coding sequence is TGTGCCAGCAGTTTAGGTGCAGGAGGGTTTGGAACTGAAGCTTTCTTT.

This rearrangement joins TRBV20-1 to TRBJ2-1; D may match TRBD1 or TRBD2 (6 bases each). V lost 5 bases to trimming and J lost 0 bases, with 11 bases between them. CDR3 length: 14 amino acids. Germline lookup yields CDR1 DFQATT and CDR2 SNEGSKA (reference sequence). This CDR3 reads CSAPGEVSYNEQFF. CDR3 DNA sequence: TGCAGTGCTCCAGGGGAGGTCTCCTACAATGAGCAGTTCTTC.

This clonotype has at least ten counts. V gene TRBV10-3 combines with J gene TRBJ2-3; either TRBD1 or TRBD2 may supply D (6 bases each). The CDR3 totals 15 residues. CDR1 and CDR2 from the germline V gene are ENHRY and SYGVKD. V shed 1 base and J shed 5 bases, with 13 bases lying between them. CDR3 residues: CAISELQGGIDTQYF. The CDR3 DNA sequence: TGTGCCATCAGTGAGTTACAGGGAGGAATAGATACGCAGTATTTT.

Many counts were recorded for this clonotype. V gene TRBV3-1 combines with J gene TRBJ2-3; D ambiguous. The CDR3 runs to 12 residues. Deletions cut 4 bases from V and 4 bases from J, with 6 bases between. CDR1 is LGHDT, CDR2 YNNKEL, per germline (reference sequence). The CDR3: CASSPRPDTQYF. The CDR3 nucleotides are TGTGCCAGCAGCCCGAGACCAGATACGCAGTATTTT.

This clonotype has only a few counts. The V call is TRBV12-3 or TRBV12-4, the J call TRBJ2-5; TRBD1 is a possible D gene (6 bases). Trimming took 5 bases from V and 1 from J, leaving 14 bases between them. The CDR3 has 15 residues. The CDR3 sequence: CASSPQTGAQETQYF. The CDR3 bases are TGTGCCAGCAGTCCTCAGACAGGAGCCCAAGAGACCCAGTACTTC.

This clonotype has only a few counts. V is TRBV5-8 and J is TRBJ2-3; D remains unclear. The germline V gene has CDR1 SGHTS and CDR2 YDEGEE. Trimming stripped 0 bases from V and 1 base from J, with 6 bases between. The CDR3 sequence is 14 residues long. The CDR3 DNA follows: TGTGCCAGCAGCTTGGGTTGGGGCACAGATACGCAGTATTTT. This encodes CASSLGWGTDTQYF.

This clonotype was observed a few times. This sequence joins TRBV28 and TRBJ2-4; a possible D gene is TRBD1 (6 bases). CDR1 MDHEN and CDR2 SYDVKM come from the germline V gene. V lost 5 bases, J lost 7 bases, and 21 bases lay in between. The CDR3 has 16 amino acids. The CDR3, as DNA: TGTGCCAGCAGTCCAACAGGACAGATCATCGTCAACATTCAGTACTTC. It encodes CASSPTGQIIVNIQYF.

A remark on this clonotype: An end of the junction does not agree with germline; a read error may underlie this. CDR3 in amino acids: CASSLAAGGWNEQFF. CDR3 DNA sequence: TGTGCCAGCAGCTTAGCGGCGGGAGGGTGGAATGAGCAGTTCTTC. The chain recombines TRBV12-3 or TRBV12-4 with TRBJ2-1; TRBD2 agrees at 9 bases. The length of the CDR3 is 15 residues.

This clonotype was seen a few times. This sequence joins TRBV6-2 or TRBV6-3 and TRBJ2-5, with 7 bases aligning to TRBD1. The CDR3 extends over 15 amino acids. Per germline, CDR1 MNHEY and CDR2 SVGEGT. V lost 4 bases, J lost 6 bases, and 11 bases stayed unmatched. As DNA, the CDR3 is TGTGCCAGCAGTTTGGAGACAGGGACGAGGAAGACCCAGTACTTC. The encoded protein is CASSLETGTRKTQYF.

This clonotype was picked up many times. The chain combines TRBV27 with TRBJ2-7; possibly TRBD1 or TRBD2 for D (6 bases each). CDR3 size: 12 residues. CDR1 is MNHEY, CDR2 SMNVEV, per germline (reference sequence). Deletions cut 3 bases from V and 8 bases from J, with 11 bases between. Here the CDR3 reads CASSFGGGQQYF. The CDR3 DNA sequence: TGTGCCAGCAGTTTCGGGGGCGGACAGCAGTACTTC.

The V and J genes are TRBV3-1 and TRBJ2-2, with TRBD2 as a possible D gene (7 bases). V lost 2 bases to trimming and J lost 7 bases, with 17 bases between them. The CDR3 sequence is 16 residues long. Germline CDR1 is LGHDT and CDR2 is YNNKEL (reference sequence). CDR3 nucleotide sequence: TGTGCCAGCAGCCAATATGGCGGGGGCTATAGCGGGGAGCTGTTTTTT. Translation gives CASSQYGGGYSGELFF.

This clonotype has just a few counts. J is TRBJ2-1 and V is TRBV29-1; a weak D match, TRBD1 (6 bases). V was trimmed by 6 bases and J by 13 bases, leaving 19 bases between them. The germline V gene encodes CDR1 SQVTM and CDR2 ANQGSEA. This CDR3 spans 12 amino acids. The CDR3 here is CSVLATAGAQFF. DNA of the CDR3: TGCAGCGTCCTAGCTACGGCAGGGGCCCAGTTCTTC.

This clonotype was counted between two and nine times. The chain employs TRBV12-3 or TRBV12-4 and TRBJ2-1; TRBD1 aligns across 11 bases. There are 15 residues in the CDR3. V was pared by 2 bases and J by 7 bases, with 4 bases of the junction left unmatched. CDR3 loop: CASSLSDRGQNEQFF. The DNA for the CDR3 is TGTGCCAGCAGTTTATCGGACAGGGGGCAAAATGAGCAGTTCTTC.

This clonotype was seen many times. This rearrangement joins TRBV6-2 or TRBV6-3 to TRBJ2-3, with D possibly matching TRBD1 (6 bases). CDR1 is MNHEY, CDR2 SVGEGT, per germline. Between the trimmed V and J ends, which lost 2 bases and 3 bases, there was a span of 15 bases. The CDR3 has 16 amino acids. Here the CDR3 DNA reads TGTGCCAGCAGTTACCGACCAGGGGATCGAACAGATACGCAGTATTTT. Encoded protein: CASSYRPGDRTDTQYF.

Ten or more counts support this clonotype. This chain uses TRBV6-5 with TRBJ2-1, with TRBD2 matching 8 bases. Germline loops: CDR1 MNHEY, CDR2 SVGAGI. J gave up 7 bases and V 2 bases, and 10 bases lay outside the gene matches. CDR3 size: 16 residues. CDR3 nucleotide sequence: TGTGCCAGCAGTTACACCCCTCCGGGACTAGAAAATGAGCAGTTCTTC. The encoded protein is CASSYTPPGLENEQFF.

There are a few counts of this clonotype. The gene calls are TRBV29-1 and TRBJ2-7; D possibly corresponds to TRBD2 (6 bases). Trimming took 2 bases from V and 4 from J, leaving 18 bases between them. The CDR3 loop spans 15 amino acids. Germline V CDR1 and CDR2: SQVTM, ANQGSEA. The CDR3 DNA follows: TGCAGCGTTGAAAGGTCGGCCGGGAGAGGATACGAGCAGTACTTC. Amino acids: CSVERSAGRGYEQYF.

This clonotype was seen a handful of times. This chain links TRBV29-1 with TRBJ1-2, with TRBD1 as a possible D gene (5 bases). Deletions cut 4 bases from V and 4 bases from J, with 16 bases between. The germline V gene has CDR1 SQVTM and CDR2 ANQGSEA. CDR3 length: 14 amino acids. This chain's CDR3 is CSVGRRGIVYGYTF. CDR3 DNA: TGCAGCGTTGGGAGGAGGGGAATCGTCTATGGCTACACCTTC.

This clonotype occurred many times. The chain has TRBV12-3 or TRBV12-4 and TRBJ2-4, with D perhaps assigned TRBD1 or TRBD2 (6 bases each). CDR3 length: 14 residues. Trimming stripped 5 bases from V and 8 bases from J, with 16 bases between. CDR3 DNA: TGTGCCAGCAGTCCTAGGGGGGCCTGGGACATTCAGTACTTC. Amino acids: CASSPRGAWDIQYF.

The gene calls are TRBV7-9 and TRBJ1-2; possibly TRBD1 for D (5 bases). The CDR3 extends over 13 amino acids. V was trimmed by 4 bases and J by 4 bases, leaving 10 bases between them. Germline loops: CDR1 SEHNR, CDR2 FQNEAQ (reference sequence). CDR3: CASSSQDFYGYTF. DNA of the CDR3: TGTGCCAGCAGCTCACAGGATTTCTATGGCTACACCTTC.

V and J are TRBV12-3 or TRBV12-4 and TRBJ2-3; D remains unclear. This CDR3 region has 14 residues. V was pared by 3 bases and J by 2 bases, with 9 bases between. CDR3 coding DNA: TGTGCCAGCAGTTTTAGGCTTGCCACAGATACGCAGTATTTT. Amino acid sequence: CASSFRLATDTQYF.

There are many counts of this clonotype. The CDR3 DNA follows: TGTGCCAGCAGAGGAGGGGTTGATACGCAGTATTTT. It specifies CASRGGVDTQYF. This sequence joins TRBV12-3 or TRBV12-4 and TRBJ2-3; D possibly corresponds to TRBD2 (6 bases). CDR3 size: 12 residues. V lost 6 bases, J lost 6 bases, and 10 bases lay in between.

This clonotype was picked up many times. This sequence joins TRBV6-2 or TRBV6-3 and TRBJ2-6; TRBD1 agrees at 7 bases. The CDR3 totals 16 residues. V lost 2 bases and J lost 2; bases outside the gene matches: 3. Germline CDR1 MNHEY, CDR2 SVGEGT. The CDR3 DNA reads as TGTGCCAGCAGTTACCCCGACAGGGCTGGGGCCAACGTCCTGACTTTC. As protein: CASSYPDRAGANVLTF.

At least ten counts were recorded for this clonotype. The chain employs TRBV5-1 and TRBJ2-7; D not certain. With 4 bases removed from V and 9 bases from J, the gap between germline ends came to 11 bases. The CDR3 loop spans 11 amino acids. CDR1 SGHRS and CDR2 YFSETQ come from the germline V gene. CDR3 loop: CASSLDAAQYF. The CDR3 DNA sequence: TGCGCCAGCAGCCTAGATGCGGCGCAGTACTTC.

The rearrangement links TRBV12-3 or TRBV12-4 to TRBJ2-5, with 9 bases that match TRBD2. This CDR3 contains 15 residues. V was pared by 6 bases and J by 4 bases, with 9 bases of the junction left unmatched. In DNA, the CDR3 is TGTGCCAGCAGCTTCCCCCGCGGGGGGGTAGAGACCCAGTACTTC. Translated: CASSFPRGGVETQYF.